This T cell receptor beta chain originates from a study of monozygotic twins with inflammatory bowel disease. The study's findings and limits: Heterogeneous immunosuppressive treatment regimens may have introduced variability into patient repertoires.

On this clonotype: Its antigen is currently unknown.

The CDR3 is made up of 16 amino acids. CDR1 is LGHNA, CDR2 YNFKEQ, per germline. Two nested PCRs, approximately 16 and 10 cycles, amplified TCRalpha and TCRbeta cDNA. TCRdb reanalyzed the 5' RACE reads and collapses them to one entry per CDR3 protein, without DNA. The sample table sets out around 40,000 distinct CDR3 sequences. The origin of this receptor is a human donor with ulcerative colitis or Crohn's disease, or a healthy co-twin of an affected twin (not recorded which). The sample comprised blood. This chain joins TRBV4-2 and TRBJ2-1; with no DNA, the TCRdb D assignment of TRBD2 cannot be verified. The CDR3 loop reads CASSQIAGSSYNEQFF.